The clone carrying this T cell receptor (beta chain) was detected only a few times. This CDR3 contains 12 residues. CDR1 and CDR2 from the germline V gene are MNHEY and SVGEGT. The ends were cut back, 5 bases at V and 5 bases at J, with 9 bases in the middle. Unique molecular identifiers were used to barcode this TCRbeta library. MiXCR, run by TCRdb on the PCR reads, gives a single entry per CDR3 protein. The profile covers about 610,000 distinct CDR3 sequences, with roughly 10% appearing a single time and 4% to 5% taken by the ten largest. The sample is drawn from a study of T-cell reconstitution after alpha-beta-depleted transplantation in children.

The source was PBMCs from the stem cell graft donor, collected from the stem cell graft. The clonotype comes from a human donor who donated a stem cell graft to a child with acute myeloid leukemia. The J gene is TRBJ1-2, the V gene TRBV6-2 or TRBV6-3; the D gene is possibly TRBD1 (5 bases). CDR3 sequence reads: CASSQGQYGYTF. DNA of the CDR3: TGTGCCAGCAGTCAAGGACAATATGGCTACACCTTC.